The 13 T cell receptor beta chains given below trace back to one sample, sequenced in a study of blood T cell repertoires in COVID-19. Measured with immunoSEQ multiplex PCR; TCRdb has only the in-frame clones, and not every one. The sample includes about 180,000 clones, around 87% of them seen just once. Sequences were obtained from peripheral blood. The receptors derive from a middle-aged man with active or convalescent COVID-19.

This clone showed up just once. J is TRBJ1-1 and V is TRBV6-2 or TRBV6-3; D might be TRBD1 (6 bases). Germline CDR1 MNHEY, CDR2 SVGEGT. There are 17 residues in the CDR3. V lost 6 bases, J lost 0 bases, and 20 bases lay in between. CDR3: CASSYLVYRDMNTEAFF. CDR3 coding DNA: TGTGCCAGCAGCTATTTGGTGTACAGGGACATGAACACTGAAGCTTTCTTT.

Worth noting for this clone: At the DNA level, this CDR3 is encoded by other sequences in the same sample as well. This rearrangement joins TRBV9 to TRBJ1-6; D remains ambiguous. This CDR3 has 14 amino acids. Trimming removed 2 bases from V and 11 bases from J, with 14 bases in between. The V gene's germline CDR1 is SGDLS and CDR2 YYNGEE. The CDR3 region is CASSVGEVKPPLHF. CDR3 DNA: TGTGCCAGCAGCGTGGGAGAAGTTAAACCACCCCTCCACTTT.

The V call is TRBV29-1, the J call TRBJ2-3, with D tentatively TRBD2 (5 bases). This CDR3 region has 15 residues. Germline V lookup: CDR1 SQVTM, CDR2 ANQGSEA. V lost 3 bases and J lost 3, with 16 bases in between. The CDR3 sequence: CSVESRTYLTDTQYF. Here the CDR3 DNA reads TGCAGCGTTGAGAGTAGGACTTATTTAACAGATACGCAGTATTTT.

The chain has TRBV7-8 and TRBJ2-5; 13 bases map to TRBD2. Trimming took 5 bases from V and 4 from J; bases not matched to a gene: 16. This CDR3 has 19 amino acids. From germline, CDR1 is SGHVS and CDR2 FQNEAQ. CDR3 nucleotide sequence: TGTGCCAGCAGCCCCCCCGCAAGGTCACTAGCGGGGGGGGGAGAGACCCAGTACTTC. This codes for CASSPPARSLAGGGETQYF.

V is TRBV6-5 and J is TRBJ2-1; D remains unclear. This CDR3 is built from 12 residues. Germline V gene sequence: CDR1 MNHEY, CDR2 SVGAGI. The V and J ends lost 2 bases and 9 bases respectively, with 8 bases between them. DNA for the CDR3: TGTGCCAGCAGTTACCGCCCGAGTGAGCAGTTCTTC. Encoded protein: CASSYRPSEQFF.

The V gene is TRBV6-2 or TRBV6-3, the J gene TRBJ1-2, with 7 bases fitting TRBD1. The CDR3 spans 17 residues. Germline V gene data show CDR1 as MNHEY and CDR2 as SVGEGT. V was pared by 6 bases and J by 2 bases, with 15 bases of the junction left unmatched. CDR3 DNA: TGTGCCAGCAGCCCTCAGCCCGGGACAGCCAAAAACTATGGCTACACCTTC. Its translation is CASSPQPGTAKNYGYTF.

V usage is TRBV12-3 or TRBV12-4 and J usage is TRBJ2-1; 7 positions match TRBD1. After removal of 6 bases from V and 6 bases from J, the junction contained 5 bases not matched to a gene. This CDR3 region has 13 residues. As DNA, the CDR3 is TGTGCCAGCAGGATCGCAGGGGGCAATGAGCAGTTCTTC. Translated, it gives CASRIAGGNEQFF.

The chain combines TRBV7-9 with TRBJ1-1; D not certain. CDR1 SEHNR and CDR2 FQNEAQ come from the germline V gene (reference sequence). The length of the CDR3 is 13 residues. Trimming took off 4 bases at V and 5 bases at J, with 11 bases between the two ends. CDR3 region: CASSSNSGTEAFF. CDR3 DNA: TGTGCCAGCAGCTCCAATTCGGGGACTGAAGCTTTCTTT.

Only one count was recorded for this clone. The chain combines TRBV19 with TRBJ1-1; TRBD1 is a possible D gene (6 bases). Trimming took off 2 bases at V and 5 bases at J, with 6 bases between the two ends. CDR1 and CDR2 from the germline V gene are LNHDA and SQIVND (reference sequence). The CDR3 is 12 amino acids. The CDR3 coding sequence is TGTGCCAGTAGTATAAGGGGGACTGAAGCTTTCTTT. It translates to CASSIRGTEAFF.

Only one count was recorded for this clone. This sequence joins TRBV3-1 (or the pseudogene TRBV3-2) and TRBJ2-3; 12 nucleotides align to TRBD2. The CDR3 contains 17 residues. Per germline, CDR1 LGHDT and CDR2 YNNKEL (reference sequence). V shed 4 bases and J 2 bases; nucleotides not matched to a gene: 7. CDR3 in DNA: TGTGCCAGCAGCCCAGGGACTAGCGGGTTACACACAGATACGCAGTATTTT. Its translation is CASSPGTSGLHTDTQYF.

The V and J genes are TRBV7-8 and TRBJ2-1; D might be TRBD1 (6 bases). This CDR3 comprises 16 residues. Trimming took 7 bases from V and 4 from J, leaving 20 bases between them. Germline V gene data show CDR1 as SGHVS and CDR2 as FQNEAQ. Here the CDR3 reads CASTQLNPQGYNEQFF. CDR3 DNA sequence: TGTGCCAGCACCCAGCTTAATCCTCAGGGGTACAATGAGCAGTTCTTC.

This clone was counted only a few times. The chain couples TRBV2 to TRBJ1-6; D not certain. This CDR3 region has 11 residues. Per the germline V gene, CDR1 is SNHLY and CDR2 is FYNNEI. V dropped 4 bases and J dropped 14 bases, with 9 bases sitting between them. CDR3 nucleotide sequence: TGTGCCAGCAGTGGGAGGGAGGCCCTCCACTTT. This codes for CASSGREALHF.

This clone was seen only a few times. Written as DNA, the CDR3 is TGTGCCAGCAGAGGGGCTCCTGGAAACACCATATATTTT. Translated: CASRGAPGNTIYF. The J gene is TRBJ1-3, the V gene TRBV12-3 or TRBV12-4, with D possibly matching TRBD1 (5 bases). V lost 6 bases and J lost 2, with 8 bases in between. The CDR3 totals 13 residues.